These T cell receptor beta chains were read from a single sample in a study of breast tumors, draining lymph nodes, adjacent tissues. TCRdb re-derived calls from the multiplex PCR reads in MiXCR, one entry per CDR3 protein. Of about 20,000 distinct CDR3 sequences listed, under 35% are singletons. The sequenced sample was breast tumor tissue. The receptors derive from a female donor with breast cancer. Some clones in this sample may be carry-over from other donors' samples. Each CDR3 is given with its conserved first and last residue. A D gene is named only where the DNA matches it firmly. For some rows the clone size is stated as once, few or many, or as a class when expanded; others skip it.

CDR3aa	CDR3nt	j_gene	d_gene	len	abundance	v_gene
CASSRGQSVTEAFF	TGTGCCAGCAGCCGGGGACAGTCGGTCACTGAAGCTTTCTTT	TRBJ1-1	TRBD1	14	many	TRBV7-2
CSARTGVLDEKLFF	TGCAGTGCTAGAACAGGGGTATTAGATGAAAAACTGTTTTTT	TRBJ1-4	TRBD1	14	NA	TRBV20-1
CASSYSGDDEQFF	TGTGCCAGCAGTTACTCAGGGGATGATGAGCAGTTCTTC	TRBJ2-1	NA	13	many	TRBV6-5
CATSVGRGYNSPLHF	TGTGCCACAAGTGTAGGAAGAGGGTATAATTCACCCCTCCACTTT	TRBJ1-6	NA	15	many	TRBV15
CASSSTGSYGYTF	TGTGCCAGCAGTTCAACAGGGTCGTATGGCTACACCTTC	TRBJ1-2	NA	13	many	TRBV6-1
CASTQGREQYF	TGTGCCAGCACCCAGGGACGCGAGCAGTACTTC	TRBJ2-7	NA	11	many	TRBV2
CASSQTRDTDTQYF	TGTGCCAGCAGCCAGACTAGGGACACAGATACGCAGTATTTT	TRBJ2-3	NA	14	many	TRBV11-2
CASSHRTGTDTQYF	TGTGCCAGCAGTCACCGGACAGGCACAGATACGCAGTATTTT	TRBJ2-3	NA	14	NA	TRBV6-5
CASSPPLQAEAFF	TGTGCCAGCAGCCCCCCCCTCCAGGCTGAAGCTTTCTTT	TRBJ1-1	NA	13	NA	TRBV9
CASSHLGVRQTLANYGYTF	TGTGCCAGCAGCCACCTTGGCGTACGACAGACACTAGCTAACTATGGCTACACCTTC	TRBJ1-2	NA	19	many	TRBV7-2
CASSPDPGTGNYNEQFF	TGTGCCAGCAGCCCAGACCCCGGGACAGGGAACTACAATGAGCAGTTCTTC	TRBJ2-1	TRBD1	17	many	TRBV7-9
CASSLGGGNEQFF	TGTGCCAGCAGCCTAGGGGGGGGCAATGAGCAGTTCTTC	TRBJ2-1	NA	13	many	TRBV4-2
CSAGPPGQGVYEQYF	TGCAGTGCGGGACCGCCGGGACAGGGGGTCTACGAGCAGTACTTC	TRBJ2-7	TRBD1	15	NA	TRBV20-1
CATRGSYEQYF	TGTGCCACACGGGGCTCCTACGAGCAGTACTTC	TRBJ2-7	NA	11	many	TRBV7-2
CASGGVGNQPQHF	TGCGCCAGCGGAGGAGTGGGCAATCAGCCCCAGCATTTT	TRBJ1-5	NA	13	NA	TRBV10-2
CASSFYTGSSYEQYF	TGTGCCAGCAGCTTTTACACCGGGAGCTCCTACGAGCAGTACTTC	TRBJ2-7	NA	15	many	TRBV7-8
CSAPRLAGGQTQYF	TGCAGTGCCCCAAGACTAGCGGGAGGGCAGACCCAGTACTTC	TRBJ2-5	TRBD2	14	medium-sized	TRBV20-1
CASSPAGTSGRYDEQYF	TGTGCCAGCAGCCCAGCCGGGACTAGCGGGAGGTACGACGAGCAGTACTTC	TRBJ2-7	TRBD2	17	NA	TRBV7-3
CASSLGGTGGTDTQYF	TGTGCCAGCAGCTTGGGGGGGACAGGGGGAACAGATACGCAGTATTTT	TRBJ2-3	TRBD1	16	NA	TRBV7-9
CATSSLASTDTQYF	TGTGCCACCAGTTCGTTGGCCAGCACAGATACGCAGTATTTT	TRBJ2-3	NA	14	many	TRBV24-1
CASSGETGTYEQYF	TGTGCCAGCAGCGGCGAGACAGGGACATACGAGCAGTACTTC	TRBJ2-7	TRBD1	14	many	TRBV9
CASSGTGGSGNTIYF	TGTGCCAGCAGTGGGACAGGGGGTTCTGGAAACACCATATATTTT	TRBJ1-3	TRBD1	15	many	TRBV12-3/TRBV12-4
CASSPGLAGGRWNEQFF	TGTGCCAGCAGTCCCGGACTAGCGGGAGGGAGGTGGAATGAGCAGTTCTTC	TRBJ2-1	TRBD2	17	NA	TRBV28
CASSGSGLAGGDYEQYF	TGTGCCAGCAGTGGCTCGGGACTAGCGGGAGGAGACTACGAGCAGTACTTC	TRBJ2-7	TRBD2	17	NA	TRBV6-8
CASRTGNGPYGYTF	TGTGCCAGCAGGACAGGGAATGGGCCGTATGGCTACACCTTC	TRBJ1-2	TRBD1	14	many	TRBV6-2/TRBV6-3
CASSSDRERLFF	TGTGCCAGCAGCTCGGACAGGGAAAGACTGTTTTTT	TRBJ1-4	TRBD1	12	NA	TRBV7-2
CAWNGLAGEQYF	TGTGCCTGGAACGGGCTAGCGGGTGAGCAGTACTTC	TRBJ2-7	TRBD2	12	medium-sized	TRBV30
CASSPLVLAVYTDTQYF	TGTGCCAGCAGTCCCCTCGTCCTAGCGGTTTACACAGATACGCAGTATTTT	TRBJ2-3	TRBD2	17	many	TRBV6-2/TRBV6-3
CATSRDPGRTGRFTDTQYF	TGTGCCACCAGCAGAGATCCCGGCCGAACGGGAAGGTTTACAGATACGCAGTATTTT	TRBJ2-3	NA	19	many	TRBV15
CASSLWGGYQETQYF	TGTGCCAGCAGTTTATGGGGGGGTTACCAAGAGACCCAGTACTTC	TRBJ2-5	TRBD2	15	NA	TRBV27
CSARWSELVGQPQHF	TGCAGTGCTAGGTGGAGTGAATTGGTCGGTCAGCCCCAGCATTTT	TRBJ1-5	NA	15	medium-sized	TRBV20-1
CASSSDASYGYTF	TGCGCCAGCAGTTCGGACGCGAGCTATGGCTACACCTTC	TRBJ1-2	NA	13	many	TRBV5-1
CASSVVGGPHAVDGYTF	TGCGCCAGCAGCGTTGTGGGGGGCCCACATGCGGTTGATGGCTACACCTTC	TRBJ1-2	NA	17	many	TRBV5-1
CASSPGTGGTSPLHF	TGTGCCAGCTCACCGGGGACAGGGGGAACTTCACCCCTCCACTTT	TRBJ1-6	TRBD1	15	many	TRBV18
CASSLGDKAYIAISPSIF	NA	TRBJ1-5	NA	18	NA	TRBV27
CASRETDYNEQFF	TGTGCCAGCAGGGAGACTGATTACAATGAGCAGTTCTTC	TRBJ2-1	NA	13	many	TRBV6-1
CSATPLETVYEQYF	TGCAGTGCTACACCGCTAGAGACTGTCTACGAGCAGTACTTC	TRBJ2-7	NA	14	few	TRBV20-1
CASKGRRPTDTQYF	TGTGCCAGCAAAGGGCGACGGCCCACAGATACGCAGTATTTT	TRBJ2-3	NA	14	many	TRBV6-5
CASSLDGSYGYTF	TGTGCCAGCAGCTTGGATGGGAGCTATGGCTACACCTTC	TRBJ1-2	NA	13	NA	TRBV7-8
CASSPKLLTSGRAFEQFF	TGTGCCAGCAGTCCTAAACTGCTTACTAGCGGGAGGGCCTTTGAACAGTTCTTC	TRBJ2-1	TRBD2	18	medium-sized	TRBV5-5